The T cell receptor beta chain described here comes from a study of Ad26.COV2.S vaccination and SARS-CoV-2 variants. Background on the study: Into the muscle, Ad26.COV2.S was dosed once or twice, 56 days apart. Study-level results: Spike-specific TCR breadth ran higher among vaccine recipients than placebo recipients. After vaccination, reports described spike-specific CD8+ and CD4+ T cell responses as showing substantial breadth.

This table comes from immunoSEQ multiplex PCR, and its TCRdb copy is limited to in-frame clones, with some not included. The sample lists around 340,000 clones; approximately 86% were seen once. Turning to this clone: No antigen is known for it.

Treatment given: about 20 received Ad26.COV2.S at low or high dose, single or two shots; a few received placebo; per-sample allocation not given. The investigators took samples on day 63 after the first vaccine or placebo injection. The donor's status was that of an adult aged 18-55 years in Boston. This CDR3 has 16 residues. The ends were cut back, 5 bases at V and 7 bases at J, with 21 bases in the middle. CDR1 MGHRA and CDR2 YSYEKL come from the germline V gene. The specimen comprised peripheral blood, sampled in a trial of Ad26.COV2.S vaccine versus placebo. The V call is TRBV4-1, the J call TRBJ2-1; TRBD2 is a possible D gene (5 bases). This clonotype was obtained from a person aged 18-60 years who received the Ad26.COV2.S COVID-19 vaccine or a placebo. The CDR3 region is CASSGHTEAPLNEQFF. The CDR3 DNA reads TGCGCCAGCAGCGGGCATACGGAGGCCCCGCTTAATGAGCAGTTCTTC.